The rows below give T cell receptor beta chains drawn from one sample of a study of blood T cell repertoires in COVID-19. The method was immunoSEQ multiplex PCR; TCRdb's version includes in-frame clones alone and lacks a portion of them. This sample has roughly 220,000 clones, with 81% found just once. Source material: peripheral blood. The receptor set was obtained from a woman of 80 years or more with COVID-19, enrolled during active disease. Each CDR3 is given with its conserved first and last residue. D genes are given only for firm matches. Clone size is given for some rows only: seen once, a few or many times, or a class if the clone is expanded.

V: TRBV7-7
D: TRBD1
size: .
J: TRBJ1-1
CDR3: CASSLARQGAWGTRANTEAFF
DNA: TGTGCTAGCAGCTTAGCGCGGCAGGGGGCTTGGGGGACCCGAGCGAACACTGAAGCTTTCTTT

V: TRBV30
D: TRBD2
size: .
J: TRBJ2-1
CDR3: CAWSTRRGGEQFF
DNA: TGTGCCTGGAGTACCCGACGGGGGGGAGAGCAGTTCTTC

V: TRBV29-1
D: .
size: .
J: TRBJ2-7
CDR3: CSGGGRRDEQYF
DNA: TGCAGCGGTGGGGGACGGAGGGACGAGCAGTACTTC

V: TRBV11-2
D: .
size: .
J: TRBJ2-1
CDR3: CASSLDPTGSSYNEQFF
DNA: TGTGCCAGCAGCTTAGATCCGACAGGAAGCTCCTACAATGAGCAGTTCTTC

V: TRBV6-5
D: .
size: .
J: TRBJ1-6
CDR3: CASSYSQGYNSPLHF
DNA: TGTGCCAGCAGTTACTCGCAGGGATATAATTCACCCCTCCACTTT

V: TRBV10-3
D: .
size: .
J: TRBJ2-1
CDR3: CAISVDSAYNEQFF
DNA: TGTGCCATCAGTGTGGACTCAGCCTACAATGAGCAGTTCTTC

V: TRBV28
D: .
size: .
J: TRBJ2-2
CDR3: CASSAGQMNTGELFF
DNA: TGTGCCAGCAGCGCCGGACAAATGAACACCGGGGAGCTGTTTTTT

V: TRBV27
D: .
size: .
J: TRBJ2-3
CDR3: CASSLGLPTDTQYF
DNA: TGTGCCAGCAGTTTAGGGCTTCCCACAGATACGCAGTATTTT

V: TRBV7-9
D: TRBD1
size: .
J: TRBJ1-4
CDR3: CASSLGDRTSTNEKLFF
DNA: TGTGCCAGCAGCTTAGGGGACAGGACTTCAACTAATGAAAAACTGTTTTTT

V: TRBV7-6
D: TRBD1
size: .
J: TRBJ2-6
CDR3: CASSLMGQLRGSGANVLTF
DNA: TGTGCCAGCAGCTTAATGGGACAGTTAAGGGGGTCTGGGGCCAACGTCCTGACTTTC

V: TRBV28
D: .
size: .
J: TRBJ2-4
CDR3: CASSLFGGVAKNIQYF
DNA: TGTGCCAGCAGTTTATTCGGGGGAGTAGCCAAAAACATTCAGTACTTC

V: TRBV19
D: TRBD1
size: .
J: TRBJ1-5
CDR3: CASSGQGRKPQHF
DNA: TGTGCCAGTAGCGGACAGGGAAGGAAGCCCCAGCATTTT

V: TRBV5-5
D: TRBD1
size: .
J: TRBJ1-5
CDR3: CASTAGTGENQPQHF
DNA: TGTGCCAGCACCGCCGGGACAGGGGAGAATCAGCCCCAGCATTTT

V: TRBV6-5
D: .
size: .
J: TRBJ1-3
CDR3: CASSYLQGIAGNTIYF
DNA: TGTGCCAGCAGTTACTTACAGGGAATCGCTGGAAACACCATATATTTT

V: TRBV11-3
D: TRBD1
size: .
J: TRBJ2-2
CDR3: CASRGQTGELFF
DNA: TGTGCCAGCAGGGGACAGACCGGGGAGCTGTTTTTT

V: TRBV7-9
D: .
size: .
J: TRBJ1-1
CDR3: CASSLVLSAGRTEAFF
DNA: TGTGCCAGCAGCTTAGTATTGTCAGCGGGGCGGACTGAAGCTTTCTTT

V: TRBV19
D: TRBD1
size: .
J: TRBJ1-6
CDR3: CASSIPDRESSPLHF
DNA: TGTGCCAGTAGTATCCCCGACAGGGAAAGTTCACCCCTCCACTTT

V: TRBV30
D: .
size: .
J: TRBJ2-3
CDR3: CAWSGGDTQYF
DNA: TGTGCCTGGAGCGGGGGAGATACGCAGTATTTT

V: TRBV11-1
D: TRBD2
size: .
J: TRBJ2-3
CDR3: CASTPRRRGEADTQYF
DNA: TGTGCCAGCACCCCGAGGAGGCGGGGGGAAGCGGATACGCAGTATTTT

V: TRBV9
D: TRBD1
size: few
J: TRBJ1-6
CDR3: CASSVVGGSVNSPLHF
DNA: TGTGCCAGCAGCGTAGTAGGGGGCTCGGTTAATTCACCCCTCCACTTT

V: TRBV12-3/TRBV12-4
D: TRBD1
size: .
J: TRBJ1-1
CDR3: CASRRDRVGEAFF
DNA: TGTGCCAGCAGGCGCGACAGGGTCGGTGAAGCTTTCTTT

V: TRBV5-6
D: .
size: few
J: TRBJ1-5
CDR3: CASSLVGGTPQPQHF
DNA: TGTGCCAGCAGCTTGGTGGGGGGAACCCCGCAGCCCCAGCATTTT

V: TRBV7-9
D: .
size: .
J: TRBJ2-3
CDR3: CASSLEDTQYF
DNA: TGTGCCAGCAGCTTGGAGGATACGCAGTATTTT

V: TRBV19
D: .
size: .
J: TRBJ1-2
CDR3: CASSFPGVAAGYTF
DNA: TGTGCCAGTAGCTTCCCCGGGGTAGCGGCTGGCTACACCTTC

V: TRBV24-1
D: TRBD1
size: .
J: TRBJ1-2
CDR3: CATSEPGQGYGYTF
DNA: TGTGCCACCAGTGAACCGGGACAGGGATATGGCTACACCTTC

V: TRBV6-5
D: TRBD1
size: .
J: TRBJ1-1
CDR3: CASSYAQGGLTEAFF
DNA: TGTGCCAGCAGTTACGCGCAGGGGGGTCTAACTGAAGCTTTCTTT

V: TRBV2
D: TRBD1
size: .
J: TRBJ1-5
CDR3: CASSGTGGLSGQPQHF
DNA: TGTGCCAGCAGTGGGACAGGGGGGCTGTCGGGGCAGCCCCAGCATTTT

V: TRBV11-2
D: .
size: .
J: TRBJ2-2
CDR3: CASSPIATGELFF
DNA: TGTGCCAGCAGCCCCATAGCCACCGGGGAGCTGTTTTTT

V: TRBV15
D: TRBD1
size: .
J: TRBJ1-2
CDR3: CATSRRGGTGQSYGYTF
DNA: TGTGCCACCAGCAGGAGGGGGGGGACAGGGCAGAGCTATGGCTACACCTTC

V: TRBV10-2
D: .
size: .
J: TRBJ2-3
CDR3: CASSGLQSTDTQYF
DNA: TGCGCCAGCAGTGGTCTTCAGTCCACAGATACGCAGTATTTT

V: TRBV10-3
D: .
size: .
J: TRBJ1-5
CDR3: CAISDEVQPQHF
DNA: TGTGCCATCAGTGACGAGGTTCAGCCCCAGCATTTT

V: TRBV7-8
D: .
size: .
J: TRBJ1-5
CDR3: CASSLGKGNQPQHF
DNA: TGTGCCAGCAGCTTAGGGAAGGGGAATCAGCCCCAGCATTTT

V: TRBV18
D: TRBD1
size: .
J: TRBJ1-2
CDR3: CASSPLDRDGYTF
DNA: TGTGCCAGCTCACCACTGGACAGGGATGGCTACACCTTC

V: TRBV6-1
D: .
size: .
J: TRBJ2-2
CDR3: CASSEARAIGELFF
DNA: TGTGCCAGCAGTGAAGCCAGGGCCATCGGGGAGCTGTTTTTT

V: TRBV7-2
D: .
size: .
J: TRBJ1-4
CDR3: CASSDSVAEKLFF
DNA: TGTGCCAGCAGCGATTCAGTGGCAGAAAAACTGTTTTTT

V: TRBV18
D: TRBD2
size: .
J: TRBJ2-1
CDR3: CASSQAGGFLNEQFF
DNA: TGTGCCAGCTCACAGGCCGGGGGGTTCCTCAATGAGCAGTTCTTC

V: TRBV7-2
D: .
size: once
J: TRBJ2-3
CDR3: CASSWGGSDTQYF
DNA: TGTGCCAGCAGCTGGGGGGGCTCGGATACGCAGTATTTT

V: TRBV7-9
D: .
size: .
J: TRBJ2-1
CDR3: CASSLELSYNEQFF
DNA: TGTGCCAGCAGCTTAGAGCTCTCCTACAATGAGCAGTTCTTC

V: TRBV28
D: TRBD1
size: .
J: TRBJ1-5
CDR3: CASSKTGYNQPQHF
DNA: TGTGCCAGCAGCAAGACAGGGTATAATCAGCCCCAGCATTTT

V: TRBV5-4
D: TRBD1
size: .
J: TRBJ1-1
CDR3: CASSSKKPGQGSTEAFF
DNA: TGTGCCAGCAGTTCAAAAAAGCCGGGACAGGGGAGCACTGAAGCTTTCTTT

V: TRBV28
D: TRBD1
size: .
J: TRBJ1-2
CDR3: CASRTGFGYTF
DNA: TGTGCCAGCAGGACAGGGTTTGGCTACACCTTC

V: TRBV7-9
D: .
size: .
J: TRBJ2-7
CDR3: CASSYGLSYEQYF
DNA: TGTGCCAGCAGCTACGGACTATCCTACGAGCAGTACTTC

V: TRBV21-1
D: .
size: few
J: TRBJ1-4
CDR3: CASSNLRTGFLMGINEKLFF
DNA: TGTGCCAGCAGCAATTTGCGGACAGGCTTTTTGATGGGGATAAATGAAAAACTGTTTTTT

V: TRBV30
D: .
size: .
J: TRBJ2-1
CDR3: CAWSYTNYNEQFF
DNA: TGTGCCTGGAGTTATACTAATTACAATGAGCAGTTCTTC

V: TRBV19
D: TRBD1
size: few
J: TRBJ1-2
CDR3: CASSPVPGTGPYGYTF
DNA: TGTGCCAGTAGCCCGGTCCCTGGGACAGGGCCCTATGGCTACACCTTC

V: TRBV2
D: TRBD1
size: once
J: TRBJ2-6
CDR3: CASRTGQGKTGANVLTF
DNA: TGTGCCAGCAGAACGGGACAGGGAAAGACTGGGGCCAACGTCCTGACTTTC

V: TRBV6-2/TRBV6-3
D: TRBD2
size: .
J: TRBJ2-5
CDR3: CASSMTSGRVGETQYF
DNA: TGTGCCAGCAGCATGACTAGCGGGAGAGTCGGAGAGACCCAGTACTTC

V: TRBV28
D: .
size: .
J: TRBJ2-4
CDR3: CASRNQGFGAKNIQYF
DNA: TGTGCCAGCAGGAACCAGGGGTTCGGAGCCAAAAACATTCAGTACTTC

V: TRBV4-1
D: .
size: .
J: TRBJ1-4
CDR3: CASSQANPDRPNEKLFF
DNA: TGCGCCAGCAGCCAAGCCAATCCCGACAGACCCAATGAAAAACTGTTTTTT

V: TRBV5-4
D: .
size: .
J: TRBJ2-3
CDR3: CASSLGVRDRDTQYF
DNA: TGTGCCAGCAGCTTGGGCGTCCGCGACAGAGATACGCAGTATTTT

V: TRBV6-5
D: .
size: .
J: TRBJ2-7
CDR3: CASRRGQIYEQYF
DNA: TGTGCCAGCAGGCGGGGACAGATTTACGAGCAGTACTTC

V: TRBV30
D: .
size: .
J: TRBJ1-3
CDR3: CAWTVDRSTIYF
DNA: TGTGCCTGGACGGTCGATAGGAGCACCATATATTTT

V: TRBV4-1
D: TRBD2
size: .
J: TRBJ2-2
CDR3: CASSQVQSGSKTGELFF
DNA: TGCGCCAGCAGCCAAGTCCAGAGCGGGAGCAAAACCGGGGAGCTGTTTTTT

V: TRBV11-2
D: TRBD1
size: once
J: TRBJ2-5
CDR3: CASSPPPGTGETQYF
DNA: TGTGCCAGCAGCCCCCCTCCCGGGACAGGAGAGACCCAGTACTTC

V: TRBV5-4
D: .
size: .
J: TRBJ1-2
CDR3: CASSPDRNSGYTF
DNA: TGTGCCAGCAGCCCCGACAGGAATAGTGGCTACACCTTC

V: TRBV30
D: .
size: once
J: TRBJ2-5
CDR3: CAWSGGGQGRRTLLDSWETQYF
DNA: TGTGCCTGGAGTGGGGGTGGGCAGGGGAGACGAACCCTACTAGATTCGTGGGAGACCCAGTACTTC